This T cell receptor (beta chain) stems from a study of memory CD4+ T cells and cytomegalovirus serostatus. The sort gate was single viable CD3+CD4+CD8-CD45RO+ cells for memory CD4+ T cells. Positive selection with CD4 microbeads enriched total CD4+ T cells. The V gene lost 0 bases and the J gene lost 1 base, with 6 bases spanning the gap. Germline loops: CDR1 SGHTA, CDR2 FQGNSA. The CDR3 extends over 14 amino acids. Method: immunoSEQ multiplex PCR; TCRdb's copy keeps in-frame clones and lacks some. The sample gives under 75,000 clones, over 60% of which show up once; approximately 0.54% is in the top ten.

This sequence joins TRBV7-2 and TRBJ1-1; no firm D call. Sequenced sample: memory CD4+ T cells from blood. This receptor was identified in an adult in good health and CMV-seronegative. Some clones in this sample may be carry-over from other donors' samples. The CDR3 loop reads CASSLAAGNTEAFF. The CDR3 coding sequence is TGTGCCAGCAGCTTAGCTGCAGGGAACACTGAAGCTTTCTTT.